A selection of T cell receptor beta chains follows, all from one sample in a study of CD8 T cells in ankylosing spondylitis. TCRdb re-derived calls from the 5' RACE reads in MiXCR, one entry per CDR3 protein. The sample has about 130,000 distinct CDR3 sequences; approximately 9.9% are singletons. The sequenced material came from blood, either unsorted or a sorted T cell fraction (not recorded which). The source of these receptors is a male donor with ankylosing spondylitis or in good health (not recorded which). Both conserved end residues are part of each CDR3. The D gene is left open where the match is weak. The listing skips clone size in some rows; elsewhere it reads once, few, many or a size class.

V	D	size	J	DNA	CDR3
TRBV15	NA	many	TRBJ1-5	TGTGCCACCAGCAGAGATCCGGGCCCGGGCAATCAGCCCCAGCATTTT	CATSRDPGPGNQPQHF
TRBV28	TRBD1	few	TRBJ1-2	TGTGCCAGCGGGGGGACAGGGGGAACTATTTTTGACACCTTC	CASGGTGGTIFDTF
TRBV5-1	TRBD1	many	TRBJ2-5	TGCGCCAGCAGCGAGGGACAGGGGACGAAAGAGACCCAGTACTTC	CASSEGQGTKETQYF
TRBV4-3	TRBD1	NA	TRBJ2-3	TGCGCCAGCAGCCACAAACCTTGGCGATCGGGACAGGGCACAGATACGCAGTATTTT	CASSHKPWRSGQGTDTQYF
TRBV5-1	NA	few	TRBJ1-1	TGCGCCAGCGATTACGGGACAAAAAACACTGAAGCTTTCTTT	CASDYGTKNTEAFF
TRBV6-2/TRBV6-3	NA	many	TRBJ1-5	TGTGCCAGCAGACAGGGCAACAAGGAGCCCCAGCATTTT	CASRQGNKEPQHF
TRBV15	NA	many	TRBJ2-7	TGTGCCACCAGCAGAGATCATGGGACCCTGCACGACGAGCAGTACTTC	CATSRDHGTLHDEQYF
TRBV7-8	TRBD1	NA	TRBJ2-5	TGTGCCAGCCGAGACAGGGTTGAGAAAGAGACCCAGTACTTC	CASRDRVEKETQYF
TRBV11-2	NA	many	TRBJ2-6	TGTGCCAGCAGCTTAGAATGGTCCCGGTTGGGTGCTGGGGCCAACGTCCTGACTTTC	CASSLEWSRLGAGANVLTF
TRBV3-1	NA	NA	TRBJ2-7	TGTGCCTGCAGCCGTACAGGGATTACGCCTTTCTCCTACGAGCAGTACTTC	CACSRTGITPFSYEQYF
TRBV7-2	NA	NA	TRBJ2-1	TGTGCCAGCAGCTTAGCAAGCCTAGGGTACAATGAGCAGTTCTTC	CASSLASLGYNEQFF
TRBV20-1	NA	many	TRBJ2-6	TGCAGTGCTAGTAGGTTTGAGGGCCGTGGGGCCAACGTCCTGACTTTC	CSASRFEGRGANVLTF
TRBV4-3	NA	many	TRBJ2-7	TGCGCCAGCAGCCAAGACCCAGTCTCGCCGGAACTACTGTACGAGCAGTACTTC	CASSQDPVSPELLYEQYF
TRBV4-3	NA	many	TRBJ1-1	TGCGCCAGCAGAGGTACGGCTGAAGCTTTCTTT	CASRGTAEAFF
TRBV27	TRBD2	NA	TRBJ2-7	TGTGCCAGCAGACTTCAGGGACCTCCTAGCGGGGGGACGTACGAGCAGTACTTC	CASRLQGPPSGGTYEQYF
TRBV11-2	NA	many	TRBJ2-5	TGTGCCAGCAGCTTTGGGACACTGATAGAGACCCAGTACTTC	CASSFGTLIETQYF
TRBV7-2	NA	many	TRBJ2-7	TGTGCCAGCAGAATTGACTCCGGCTCCTACGAGCAGTACTTC	CASRIDSGSYEQYF
TRBV6-2/TRBV6-3	NA	few	TRBJ2-7	TGTGCCAGCAGTTATCCGGACGAAAGATACGAGCAGTACTTC	CASSYPDERYEQYF
TRBV5-1	TRBD1	many	TRBJ1-1	TGCGCCAGCAGCCCCGGGGACAGGCCTCTGAACACTGAAGCTTTCTTT	CASSPGDRPLNTEAFF
TRBV15	NA	many	TRBJ2-7	TGTGCCACCAGCAGTGGGGCATTGGGCAGGATAGGCGAGCAGTACTTC	CATSSGALGRIGEQYF
TRBV20-1	NA	NA	TRBJ2-3	TGCAGTGCAAGCGGGCGTAGCACAGATACGCAGTATTTT	CSASGRSTDTQYF
TRBV4-2	NA	NA	TRBJ2-1	TGTGCCAGCAGCCAAGCTGCGGAGACCTCCTACAATGAGCAGTTCTTC	CASSQAAETSYNEQFF
TRBV28	NA	many	TRBJ1-1	TGTGCCAGCAGTACCATAGACAGGTACACTGAAGCTTTCTTT	CASSTIDRYTEAFF
TRBV7-8	NA	few	TRBJ2-3	TGTGCCAGCAGCTTAGTTCCTAGCGCGGGCGGAGATACGCAGTATTTT	CASSLVPSAGGDTQYF
TRBV4-3	NA	few	TRBJ2-5	TGCGCCAGCAGCCAAGATTTCCAGGGGGAGACCCAGTACTTC	CASSQDFQGETQYF
TRBV7-3	NA	few	TRBJ2-2	TGTGCCAGCAGCAAGACCCTCACCGGGGAGCTGTTTTTT	CASSKTLTGELFF
TRBV7-9	NA	many	TRBJ1-1	TGTGCCAGCAGCTTAGAGGGGAAATGGGAAGCTTTCTTT	CASSLEGKWEAFF
TRBV7-2	NA	many	TRBJ1-1	TGTGCCAGCAGCTCAGACAGGCTGAACACTGAAGCTTTCTTT	CASSSDRLNTEAFF
TRBV11-2	TRBD1	few	TRBJ2-1	TGTGCCAGCAGCTTAGGACAAGGGGGACAGGCGACGAGAGATGAGCAGTTCTTC	CASSLGQGGQATRDEQFF
TRBV5-1	TRBD2	few	TRBJ2-1	TGCGCCAGAACTAACGGGGGGAATGAGCAGTTCTTC	CARTNGGNEQFF
TRBV12-3/TRBV12-4	NA	few	TRBJ2-3	TGTGCCAGCAGTTTCGGCCGCACAGATACGCAGTATTTT	CASSFGRTDTQYF
TRBV29-1	TRBD2	many	TRBJ2-1	TGCAGCGTTGCTGGGACTAGCGGGCCTGTTTACAATGAGCAGTTCTTC	CSVAGTSGPVYNEQFF
TRBV6-5	TRBD2	NA	TRBJ2-3	TGTGCCAGCAGTTCCTGGACTAGCGGATACACAGATACGCAGTATTTT	CASSSWTSGYTDTQYF
TRBV20-1	TRBD2	NA	TRBJ2-2	TGCAGTGCTAGAGATCTACCCACGGGAGGCTTTAACACCGGGGAGCTGTTTTTT	CSARDLPTGGFNTGELFF
TRBV5-8	NA	NA	TRBJ2-1	TGTGCCAGCAGCCCAACCGGGACCTCTAGCTCCTACAATGAGCGGTTCTTC	CASSPTGTSSSYNERFF
TRBV7-2	NA	many	TRBJ2-7	TGTGCCAGCAGCTCCTCGGTGGTAATTTCTTACGAGCAGTACTTC	CASSSSVVISYEQYF
TRBV29-1	TRBD2	NA	TRBJ2-2	TGCAGCGTTGAAACTAGCGGGAGATCCGCCGGGGAGCTGTTTTTT	CSVETSGRSAGELFF
TRBV9	TRBD1	NA	TRBJ2-1	TGTGCCAGCAGCCTTCTCCCGGGACAGCAATACAATGAGCAGTTCTTC	CASSLLPGQQYNEQFF
TRBV7-3	TRBD2	many	TRBJ2-3	TGTGCCAGCAGCCTCCGGGACTACCCCACAGATACGCAGTATTTT	CASSLRDYPTDTQYF
TRBV9	TRBD1	many	TRBJ1-2	TGTGCCAGCAGCACTCCGGGACAGGGGTATGGCTACACCTTC	CASSTPGQGYGYTF
TRBV7-8	NA	many	TRBJ2-6	TGTGCCAGCAGCTTAGTTCGTTCTGGGGCCAACGTCCTGACTTTC	CASSLVRSGANVLTF
TRBV5-1	TRBD2	many	TRBJ2-2	TGCGCCAGCAGCTTGGGTAGCGGGAGGAACACCGGGGAGCTGTTTTTT	CASSLGSGRNTGELFF
TRBV20-1	TRBD1	NA	TRBJ1-1	TGCACCACCACACAGGGGATGAACACTGAAGCTTTCTTT	CTTTQGMNTEAFF
TRBV12-3/TRBV12-4	NA	many	TRBJ1-1	TGTGCCAGCAGCCGGGATTACACTGAAGCTTTCTTT	CASSRDYTEAFF
TRBV11-2	TRBD2	NA	TRBJ2-1	TGTGCCAGCAGCTTAAGGGGGGGGATGGTAGTAGCGGGAGGACAAGAGCAGTTCTTC	CASSLRGGMVVAGGQEQFF
TRBV12-3/TRBV12-4	NA	many	TRBJ2-2	TGTGCCAGCAGTTTAGTCGAATCCGGGGAGCTGTTTTTT	CASSLVESGELFF
TRBV7-7	TRBD1	many	TRBJ2-3	TGTGCCAGCAGCTCGAACACCGGGACAGGGCCCATAAGAGGGAACACAGATACGCAGTATTTT	CASSSNTGTGPIRGNTDTQYF
TRBV24-1	TRBD2	many	TRBJ2-1	TGTGCCACCAGTGATAGAGCGGGAAACACCCACTACAATGAGCAGTTCTTC	CATSDRAGNTHYNEQFF
TRBV7-3	NA	many	TRBJ2-1	TGTGCCAGCAGCTTATTTGCAGGTTCATGGTACAATGAGCAGTTCTTC	CASSLFAGSWYNEQFF
TRBV20-1	TRBD1	few	TRBJ2-7	TGCAGTGCGCCGAAAAGGGACAGGGGGTTTGGTGAGCAGTACTTC	CSAPKRDRGFGEQYF
TRBV10-3	TRBD1	few	TRBJ2-1	TGTGCCATCAGTGAGTCGACAGGGGGCGGTGAGCAGTTCTTC	CAISESTGGGEQFF
TRBV5-5	TRBD1	many	TRBJ2-7	TGTGCCAGCAGCTTGGATTTCGACGGGACAGGAGGCTACGAGCAGTACTTC	CASSLDFDGTGGYEQYF
TRBV29-1	TRBD2	many	TRBJ2-3	TGCAGCGTCTTGACTAGCGGCACAGATACGCAGTATTTT	CSVLTSGTDTQYF
TRBV29-1	NA	many	TRBJ2-1	TGCAGCGTTCGAGACAATGAGCAGTTCTTC	CSVRDNEQFF
TRBV12-3/TRBV12-4	TRBD1	few	TRBJ2-7	TGTGCCAGCAGCCGACAGGGGCGCGTTAAATCCTACGAGCAGTACTTC	CASSRQGRVKSYEQYF
TRBV25-1	TRBD1	many	TRBJ1-1	TGTGCCAGCAGTGAATGGGGACAGGGGGCTAGGACTGAAGCTTTCTTT	CASSEWGQGARTEAFF
TRBV5-1	TRBD1	many	TRBJ2-7	TGCGCCAGCAGTCCCGGGACAGCGGACGGTGAGCAGTACTTC	CASSPGTADGEQYF
TRBV10-3	TRBD1	many	TRBJ1-4	TGTGCCATCAGTGAGTCCGTCGTGGGACAGGGTGGTGAAAAACTGTTTTTT	CAISESVVGQGGEKLFF
TRBV5-1	TRBD1	many	TRBJ2-1	TGCGCCAGCAGCTTTACCGGGACAGGGTTTTACAATGAGCAGTTCTTC	CASSFTGTGFYNEQFF